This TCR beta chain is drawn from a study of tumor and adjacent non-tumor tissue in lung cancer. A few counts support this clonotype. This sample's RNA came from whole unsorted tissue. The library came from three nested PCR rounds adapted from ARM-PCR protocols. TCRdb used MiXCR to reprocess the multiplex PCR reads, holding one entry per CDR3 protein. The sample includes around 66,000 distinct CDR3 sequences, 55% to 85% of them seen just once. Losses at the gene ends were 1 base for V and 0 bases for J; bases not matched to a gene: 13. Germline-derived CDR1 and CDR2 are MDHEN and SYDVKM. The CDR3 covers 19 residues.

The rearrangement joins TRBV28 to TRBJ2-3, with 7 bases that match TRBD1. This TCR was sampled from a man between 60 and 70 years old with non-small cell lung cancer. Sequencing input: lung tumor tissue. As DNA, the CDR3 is TGTGCCAGCAGTTTATTCGCCGGAGGCAGGGGGTTTAGCACAGATACGCAGTATTTT. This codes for CASSLFAGGRGFSTDTQYF.